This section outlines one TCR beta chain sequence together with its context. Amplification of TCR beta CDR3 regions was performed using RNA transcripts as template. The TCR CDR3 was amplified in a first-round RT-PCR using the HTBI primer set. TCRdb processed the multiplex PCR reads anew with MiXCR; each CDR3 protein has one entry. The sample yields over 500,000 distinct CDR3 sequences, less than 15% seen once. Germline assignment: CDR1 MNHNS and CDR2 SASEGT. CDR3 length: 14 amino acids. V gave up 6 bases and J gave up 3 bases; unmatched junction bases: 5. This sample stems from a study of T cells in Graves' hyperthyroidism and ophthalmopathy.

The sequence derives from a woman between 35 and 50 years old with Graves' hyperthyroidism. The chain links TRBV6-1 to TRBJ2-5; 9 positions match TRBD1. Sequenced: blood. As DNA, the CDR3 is TGTGCCAGCAGCCAGGACAGGGGCAAAGAGACCCAGTACTTC. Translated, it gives CASSQDRGKETQYF.